This T cell receptor (beta chain) was profiled in a study of identical twins. Every one of the donors was a healthy Caucasian. MiXCR, run by TCRdb on the 5' RACE reads, gives a single entry per CDR3 protein. Of 400,000 to 600,000 distinct CDR3 sequences in the sample, around 22% were seen once. The CDR3 consists of 16 residues. V lost 7 bases and J 1 base, leaving 17 bases between the germline ends. Looked up from germline, CDR1 is MNHEY and CDR2 is SVGEGT. There are a few counts of this clonotype. This sample was shared with a second study, whose subject was yellow fever vaccine responses in identical twins. This second study says: Twins showed a vaccine T cell response that reportedly seemed partly convergent, partly personalized.

The origin of this receptor is a woman under 30 in good health. The sample consisted of CD4+ T cells sorted from blood. V and J are TRBV6-2 or TRBV6-3 and TRBJ2-1; D is perhaps TRBD2 (6 bases). CDR3 DNA: TGTGCCAGCAAACCAGGAGGGATATCGTCCTACAATGAGCAGTTCTTC. Its translation is CASKPGGISSYNEQFF.